This entry describes one T cell receptor (beta chain). Followed over time, Seattle patients had been enrolled while infection was active. This record belongs to a study of blood T cell repertoires in COVID-19. For the study at large: The United States, Italy and Spain were the sources of the acute and convalescent COVID-19 samples.

V was cut by 4 bases and J by 0 bases, with 12 bases left in between. Germline V lookup: CDR1 SGDLS, CDR2 YYNGEE. This CDR3 comprises 15 residues. Produced via immunoSEQ multiplex PCR; TCRdb's table is partial and in-frame only. The data hold a few hundred thousand clones, with about 90% observed a single time. The chain is built from TRBV9 and TRBJ2-3, with D hard to call. The TCR comes from a woman aged 25 to 39 with COVID-19, enrolled during active disease. The specimen sequenced was peripheral blood. The CDR3 spells CASSYGGFSTDTQYF. The CDR3 DNA sequence: TGTGCCAGCAGCTATGGCGGCTTCAGCACAGATACGCAGTATTTT.